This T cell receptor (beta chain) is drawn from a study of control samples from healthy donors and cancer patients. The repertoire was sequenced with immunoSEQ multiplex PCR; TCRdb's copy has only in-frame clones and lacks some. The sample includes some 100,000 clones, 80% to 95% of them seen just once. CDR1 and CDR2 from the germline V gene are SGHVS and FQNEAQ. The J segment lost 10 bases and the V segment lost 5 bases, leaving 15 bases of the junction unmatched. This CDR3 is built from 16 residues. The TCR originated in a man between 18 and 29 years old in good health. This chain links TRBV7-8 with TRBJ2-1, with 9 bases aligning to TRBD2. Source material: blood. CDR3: CASSQFSASGIPEQFF. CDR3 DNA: TGTGCCAGCAGCCAATTCTCTGCTAGCGGGATCCCCGAGCAGTTCTTC.